This T cell receptor beta chain appears in the sequencing data of a study of HIV-infected patients and healthy controls (dated by TCRdb to the mid-2010s). This clonotype has ten or more counts. This clone's antigen is unknown. There are no base qualities to consult, and no much larger clone falls within one base. In the germline V gene (reference sequence), CDR1 corresponds to LNHDA and CDR2 to SQIVND. The CDR3 spans 17 residues, from the cysteine through the phenylalanine. Only the CDR3 DNA stays, 51 bases, in frame from base 1. V was cut back by 4 bases and J by 10 bases, leaving a gap of 23 bases between them. To prepare the library, 5' RACE was applied. Instrument on record: Illumina MiSeq. TCRdb cleaned the public reads at Q25 with fastp, built clones with MiXCR and kept in-frame beta chains. Each record represents a unique CDR3 protein, reported with the most common genes and DNA among its rows. This sample comprises about 67,000 distinct CDR3 sequences, roughly a sixth of them detected only once. 5.5% to 7% of the sample goes to the ten largest clones.

The sequenced material came from CD4+ T cells from blood. Recombination connected TRBV19 to TRBJ1-6; the D gene is possibly TRBD1, with 5 bases matching. This TCR came from a human donor in good health. CDR3 sequence: CASSTKGRGTPTSPLHF. The DNA is as follows: TGTGCCAGTAGTACAAAGGGGCGGGGGACCCCTACCTCACCCCTCCACTTT.